This TCR beta chain stems from a study of blood T cell repertoires in COVID-19. Study at large: Researchers got acute and convalescent COVID-19 samples from the United States, Italy and Spain. T cells, B-cell-depleted T cells, or PBMCs provided the cDNA or gDNA that served as material.

This CDR3 spans 18 amino acids. From germline, CDR1 is SGHNT and CDR2 YENEEA. Trimming took 1 base from V and 5 from J; bases not matched to a gene: 12. As originally analysed: Quantification of nucleated cells was approximated via reference gene primer amplification. Profiled with immunoSEQ multiplex PCR; TCRdb holds only in-frame clones, not every one. For V, J and clone size, that table is used; D and trimming come from the DNA. In the table there are fewer than 110,000 clones, roughly 87% of which are singletons. This chain links TRBV11-3 with TRBJ1-2, with TRBD1 identical over 11 bases. Source material: peripheral blood. The TCR originated in a human donor in a cohort sampled during active COVID-19. CDR3: CASSLGLEDRGRRYGYTF. Here the CDR3 DNA reads TGTGCCAGCAGCTTAGGGTTAGAGGACAGGGGGCGCCGATATGGCTACACCTTC. The full variable domain, completed using reference TRBV11-3 and TRBJ1-2, is EAGVVQSPRYKIIEKKQPVAFWCNPISGHNTLYWYLQNLGQGPELLIRYENEEAVDDSQLPKDRFSAERLKGVDSTLKIQPAELGDSAVYLCASSLGLEDRGRRYGYTFGSGTRLTVV.